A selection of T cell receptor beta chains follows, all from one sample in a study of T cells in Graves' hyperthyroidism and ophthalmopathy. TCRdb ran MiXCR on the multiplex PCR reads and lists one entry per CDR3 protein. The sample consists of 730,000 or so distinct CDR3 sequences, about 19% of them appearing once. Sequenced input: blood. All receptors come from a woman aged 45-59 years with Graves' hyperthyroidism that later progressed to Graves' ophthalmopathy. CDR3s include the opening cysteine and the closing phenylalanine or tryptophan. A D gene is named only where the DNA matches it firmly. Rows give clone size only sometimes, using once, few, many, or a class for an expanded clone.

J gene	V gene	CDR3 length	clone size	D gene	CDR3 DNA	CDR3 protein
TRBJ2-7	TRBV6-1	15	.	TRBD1	TGTGCCAGCAGCCAAAGACAGGGGACCTTCTACGAGCAGTACTTC	CASSQRQGTFYEQYF
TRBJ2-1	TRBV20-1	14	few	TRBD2	TGCAGTGCTAGCTGGACTAGCGGTTACAATGAGCAGTTCTTC	CSASWTSGYNEQFF
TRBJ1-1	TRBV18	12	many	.	TGTGCCAGCTCACCTGGTATCACTGAAGCTTTCTTT	CASSPGITEAFF
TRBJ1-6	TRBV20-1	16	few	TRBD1	TGCAGTGCTAGAGGGACAGGGAACATCTATAATTCACCCCTCCACTTT	CSARGTGNIYNSPLHF
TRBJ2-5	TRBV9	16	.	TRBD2	TGTGCCAGCAGCGTAGCTCTAGCGGGGGCCCAAGAGACCCAGTACTTC	CASSVALAGAQETQYF
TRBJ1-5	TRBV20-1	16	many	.	TGCAGTGCTAGAGATCTAACAGGGCAGAGCAATCAGCCCCAGCATTTT	CSARDLTGQSNQPQHF
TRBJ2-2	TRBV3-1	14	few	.	TGTGCCAGCAGCCAAAGAGGCCGCACCGGGGAGCTGTTTTTT	CASSQRGRTGELFF
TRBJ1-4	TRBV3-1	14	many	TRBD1	TGTGCCAGCTGCAGGGGGGGCACTAATGAAAAACTGTTTTTT	CASCRGGTNEKLFF
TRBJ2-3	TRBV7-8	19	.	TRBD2	TGTGCCAGCAGCCGATTTACTAGCGGGGAAACTACTAGCACAGATACGCAGTATTTT	CASSRFTSGETTSTDTQYF
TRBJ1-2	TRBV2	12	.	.	TGTGCCAGCAGTGAGGGGGTGTGGGGCTACACCTTC	CASSEGVWGYTF
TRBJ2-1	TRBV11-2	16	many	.	TGTGCCAGCAGCTTTGTCGGGGGATCGACAGGGATTGAGCAGTTCTTC	CASSFVGGSTGIEQFF
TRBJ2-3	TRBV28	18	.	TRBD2	TGTGCCAGCAGTTTATCAGGATGGACTAGAGGGAGCACAGATACGCAGTATTTT	CASSLSGWTRGSTDTQYF
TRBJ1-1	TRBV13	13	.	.	TGTGCCAGCAGCCCGAAGCTAGGGGTTGAAGCTTTCTTT	CASSPKLGVEAFF
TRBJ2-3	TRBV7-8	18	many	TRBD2	TGTGCCAGCAGCCTCCAGACTAGCGGGGGGCTACACACAGATACGCAGTATTTT	CASSLQTSGGLHTDTQYF
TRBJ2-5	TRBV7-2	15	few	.	TGTGCCAGCAGCTACGCCGGGACCCCCGAAGAGACCCAGTACTTC	CASSYAGTPEETQYF
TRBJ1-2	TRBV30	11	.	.	TGTGCCTGTAAACAGACAGTTGCCTACACCTTC	CACKQTVAYTF
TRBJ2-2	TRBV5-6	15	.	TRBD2	TGTGCCAGCAGAGCGGGACTAGCGCCTCCCGGGGAGCTGTTTTTT	CASRAGLAPPGELFF
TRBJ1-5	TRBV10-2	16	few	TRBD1	TGCGCCAGCAGTGATTTGGACAGGGGTAATTACCAGCCCCAGCATTTT	CASSDLDRGNYQPQHF
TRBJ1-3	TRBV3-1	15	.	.	TGTGCCAGCAGCCAAAAGGAGGGTCGGGGAAACACCATATATTTT	CASSQKEGRGNTIYF
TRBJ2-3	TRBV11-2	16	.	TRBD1	TGTGCCAGCAGCGGTGGGACAGGACAGCGCGACGATACGCAGTATTTT	CASSGGTGQRDDTQYF
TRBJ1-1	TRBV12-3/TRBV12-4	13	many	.	TGTGCCAGCAGTAACGCACGGAACACTGAAGCTTTCTTT	CASSNARNTEAFF
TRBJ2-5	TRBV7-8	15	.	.	TGTGCCAGCAGCGAGTGGGACCCAGGAGAAGAGACCCAGTACTTC	CASSEWDPGEETQYF
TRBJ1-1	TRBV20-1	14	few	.	TGCAGTGCAATTCCTCCAACAGGGAACACTGAAGCTTTCTTT	CSAIPPTGNTEAFF
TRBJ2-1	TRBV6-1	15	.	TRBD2	TGTGCCAGCAGTGATCCGACGGGGGGGTACAATGAGCAGTTCTTC	CASSDPTGGYNEQFF
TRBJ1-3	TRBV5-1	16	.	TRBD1	TGCGCCAGCAGCGCATCCGGGACAGGCTCTGGAAACACCATGTATTTT	CASSASGTGSGNTMYF
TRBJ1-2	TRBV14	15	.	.	TGTGCCAGCAGCCCCGGACAGAGCGCATCCTATGGCTACACCTTC	CASSPGQSASYGYTF
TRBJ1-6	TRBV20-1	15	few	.	TGCAGTGCTAGATTACGGGGAGACTATAATTCACCCCTCCACTTT	CSARLRGDYNSPLHF
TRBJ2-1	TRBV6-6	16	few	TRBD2	TGTGCCAGCAGTTACTCGCTAGCGGGGGCTGTGTATGAGCAGTTCTTC	CASSYSLAGAVYEQFF
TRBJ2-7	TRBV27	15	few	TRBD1	TGTGCCAGCAGTTCCCTACAGGGGTCCTCCTACGAGCAGTACTTC	CASSSLQGSSYEQYF
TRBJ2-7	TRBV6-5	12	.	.	TGTGCCAGCAGTTACTCGGGGGGCGAGCAGTACTTC	CASSYSGGEQYF
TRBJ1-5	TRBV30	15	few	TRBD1	TGTGCCTGGAGCTTAGGAGACAGGGCGAATCAGCCCCAGCATTTT	CAWSLGDRANQPQHF
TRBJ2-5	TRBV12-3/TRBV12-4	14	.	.	TGTACCAGCACCGGTCGACCGGTTCAAGAGACCCAGTACTTC	CTSTGRPVQETQYF
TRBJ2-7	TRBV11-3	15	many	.	TGTGCCAGCAGCTTAGCTCCACGGGGTCAATACGAGCAGTACTTC	CASSLAPRGQYEQYF
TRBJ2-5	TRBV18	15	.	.	TGTGCCAGCTCACCACCGAGGGAGCCTCAAGAGACCCAGTACTTC	CASSPPREPQETQYF
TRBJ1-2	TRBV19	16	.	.	TGTGCCAGTAGTATAGATCTCCGGGGATTAAACTATGGCTACACCTTC	CASSIDLRGLNYGYTF